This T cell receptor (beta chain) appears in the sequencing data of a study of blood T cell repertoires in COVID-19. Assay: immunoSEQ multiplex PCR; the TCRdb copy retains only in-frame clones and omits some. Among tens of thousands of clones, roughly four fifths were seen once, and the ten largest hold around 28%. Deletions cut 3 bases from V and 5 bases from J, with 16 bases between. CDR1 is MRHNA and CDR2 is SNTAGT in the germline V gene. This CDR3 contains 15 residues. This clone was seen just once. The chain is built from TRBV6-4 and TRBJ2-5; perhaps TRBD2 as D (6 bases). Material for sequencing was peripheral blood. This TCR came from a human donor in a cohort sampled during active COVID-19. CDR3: CASSEWVGGLETQYF. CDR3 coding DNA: TGTGCCAGCAGTGAATGGGTCGGAGGGTTGGAGACCCAGTACTTC.